This T cell receptor beta chain appears in the sequencing data of a study of shared clonotypes between healthy human individuals. About the study: The people who gave samples were a couple of women and a few men aged 18 to 49. Each donor's CD4 naive and CD4 memory cells filled three plates apiece, CD8 naive two, and CD8 memory one.

In the CD4+ fraction, cells were divided into CD45RA+ naive and CD45RA-negative memory subsets. V lost 3 bases, J lost 1 base, and 12 bases lay in between. Germline CDR1 reads SSHAT; CDR2 reads FNYEAQ (reference sequence). There are 15 residues in the CDR3. Some clones are missing from TCRdb's copy, which holds only in-frame ones; the method was immunoSEQ multiplex PCR. The data contain 1 million to 1.2 million clones, around 77% of them singletons. The source material was memory CD4+ T cells from PBMCs. The subset here: CD45RA-negative fraction. The receptor was derived from a young man in good health. Some clones in this sample may be carry-over from other donors' samples. The V gene is TRBV7-7, the J gene TRBJ2-5; tentative D call: TRBD1 (7 bases). This CDR3 reads CASSLVQGGQETQYF. The CDR3 region has the DNA TGTGCCAGCAGCTTGGTTCAGGGGGGCCAAGAGACCCAGTACTTC.